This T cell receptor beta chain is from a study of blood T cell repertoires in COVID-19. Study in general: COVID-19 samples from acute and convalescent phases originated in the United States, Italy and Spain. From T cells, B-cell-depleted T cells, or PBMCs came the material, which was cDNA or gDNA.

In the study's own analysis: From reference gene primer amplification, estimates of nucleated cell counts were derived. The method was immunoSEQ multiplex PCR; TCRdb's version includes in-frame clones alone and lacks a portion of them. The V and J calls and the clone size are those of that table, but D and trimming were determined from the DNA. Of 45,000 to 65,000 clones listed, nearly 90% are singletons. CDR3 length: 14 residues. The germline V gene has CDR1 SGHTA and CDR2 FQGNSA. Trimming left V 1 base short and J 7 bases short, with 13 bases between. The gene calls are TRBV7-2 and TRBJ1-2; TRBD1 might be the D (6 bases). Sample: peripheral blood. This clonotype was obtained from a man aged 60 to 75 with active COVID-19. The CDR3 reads CASSLEGTGSGYTF. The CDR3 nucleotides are TGTGCCAGCAGCTTAGAAGGTACAGGGAGTGGCTACACCTTC.